This T cell receptor (beta chain) was obtained from a study of CD4 and CD8 cells across lung adenocarcinoma regions. The CDR3 spans 16 residues. The V end lost 0 bases, the J end lost 13 bases, and 22 bases lay between the germline ends. Germline CDR1 MNHEY, CDR2 SVGAGI. TCRdb re-derived calls from the PCR reads in MiXCR, one entry per CDR3 protein. The sample includes approximately 24,000 distinct CDR3 sequences, 53% of them seen just once. Donors had localized lung adenocarcinoma, a non-small cell lung cancer. Sequences were obtained from CD8+ T cells from the center of a lung tumor. This receptor was obtained from a male donor with lung adenocarcinoma. The CD4 and CD8 labels of this study may be unreliable. V gene TRBV6-5 combines with J gene TRBJ2-1; tentative D call: TRBD2 (6 bases). CDR3 sequence (DNA): TGTGCCAGCAGTTACTCCGGGGGATCAGCCAAAAACATTCAGTTCTTC. Translating gives CASSYSGGSAKNIQFF.